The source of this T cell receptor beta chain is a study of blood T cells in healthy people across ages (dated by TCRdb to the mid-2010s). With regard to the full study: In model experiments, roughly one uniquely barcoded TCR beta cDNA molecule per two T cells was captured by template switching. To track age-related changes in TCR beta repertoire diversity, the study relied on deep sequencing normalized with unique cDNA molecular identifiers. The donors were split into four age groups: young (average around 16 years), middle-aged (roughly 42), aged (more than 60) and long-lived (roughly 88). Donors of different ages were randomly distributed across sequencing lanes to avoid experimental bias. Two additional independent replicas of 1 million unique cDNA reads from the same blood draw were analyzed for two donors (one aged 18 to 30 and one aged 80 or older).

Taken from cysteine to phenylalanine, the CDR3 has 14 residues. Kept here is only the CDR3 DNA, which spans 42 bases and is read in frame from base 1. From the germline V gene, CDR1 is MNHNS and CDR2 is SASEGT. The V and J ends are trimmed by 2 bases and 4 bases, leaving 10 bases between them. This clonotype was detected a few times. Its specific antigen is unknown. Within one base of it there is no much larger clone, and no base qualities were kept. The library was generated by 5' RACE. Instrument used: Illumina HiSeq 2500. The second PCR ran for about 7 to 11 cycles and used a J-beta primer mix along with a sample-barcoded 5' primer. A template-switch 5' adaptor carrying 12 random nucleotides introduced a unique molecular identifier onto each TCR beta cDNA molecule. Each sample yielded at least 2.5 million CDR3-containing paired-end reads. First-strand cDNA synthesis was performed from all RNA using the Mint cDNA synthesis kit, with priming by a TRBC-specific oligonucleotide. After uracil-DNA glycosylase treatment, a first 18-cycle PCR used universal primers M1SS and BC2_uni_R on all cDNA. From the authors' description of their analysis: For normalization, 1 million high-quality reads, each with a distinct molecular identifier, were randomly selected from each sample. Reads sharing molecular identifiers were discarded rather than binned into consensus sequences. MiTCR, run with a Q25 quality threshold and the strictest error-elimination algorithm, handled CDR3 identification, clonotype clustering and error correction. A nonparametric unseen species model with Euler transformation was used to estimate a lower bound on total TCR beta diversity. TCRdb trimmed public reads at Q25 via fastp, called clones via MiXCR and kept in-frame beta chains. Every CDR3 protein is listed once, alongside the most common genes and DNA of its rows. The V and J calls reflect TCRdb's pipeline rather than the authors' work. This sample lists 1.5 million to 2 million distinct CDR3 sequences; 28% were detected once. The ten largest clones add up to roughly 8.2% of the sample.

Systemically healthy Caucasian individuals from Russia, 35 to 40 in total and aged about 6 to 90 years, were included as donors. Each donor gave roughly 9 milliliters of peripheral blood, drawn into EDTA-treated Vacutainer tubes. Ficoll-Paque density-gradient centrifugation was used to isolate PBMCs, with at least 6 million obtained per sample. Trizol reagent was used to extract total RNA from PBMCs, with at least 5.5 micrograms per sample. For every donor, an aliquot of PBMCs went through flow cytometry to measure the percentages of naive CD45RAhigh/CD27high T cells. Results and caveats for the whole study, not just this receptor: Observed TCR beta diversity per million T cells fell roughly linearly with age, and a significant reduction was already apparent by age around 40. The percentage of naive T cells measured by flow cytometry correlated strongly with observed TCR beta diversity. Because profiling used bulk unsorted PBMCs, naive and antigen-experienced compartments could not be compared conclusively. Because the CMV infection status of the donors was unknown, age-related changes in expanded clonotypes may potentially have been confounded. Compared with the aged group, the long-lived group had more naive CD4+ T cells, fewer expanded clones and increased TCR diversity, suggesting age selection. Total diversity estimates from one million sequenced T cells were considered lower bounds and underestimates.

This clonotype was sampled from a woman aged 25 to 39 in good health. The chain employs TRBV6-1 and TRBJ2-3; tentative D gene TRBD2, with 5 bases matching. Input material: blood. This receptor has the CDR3 CASSESGVPDTQYF. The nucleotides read TGTGCCAGCAGTGAAAGCGGTGTACCAGATACGCAGTATTTT.